What follows describes a single T cell receptor beta chain. This CDR3 has 14 amino acids. The germline V gene encodes CDR1 SGDLS and CDR2 YYNGEE. J was trimmed by 7 bases and V by 4 bases; bases with no gene match: 3. These data come from a study of blood T cell repertoires in COVID-19. Sequencing used immunoSEQ multiplex PCR; TCRdb keeps in-frame clones, though not all of them. The sample records some 370,000 clones, roughly nine tenths being singletons. Material: peripheral blood. The TCR was taken from a man between 40 and 49 years old with acute or convalescent COVID-19. V gene TRBV9 combines with J gene TRBJ2-6, with TRBD1 identical over 9 bases. CDR3 amino acids: CASSSTGGANVLTF. DNA of the CDR3: TGTGCCAGCAGCTCTACAGGGGGCGCCAACGTCCTGACTTTC.